The 14 T cell receptor beta chains given below trace back to one sample, sequenced in a study of T-cell memory formation after mild COVID-19. TCRdb re-derived calls from the 5' RACE reads in MiXCR, one entry per CDR3 protein. The sample holds 250,000 to 300,000 distinct CDR3 sequences; more than 15% are singletons and the top ten take roughly 22%. The sample consisted of PBMCs or a T cell subset sorted from them (not recorded which). The receptor source for this set is a man between 18 and 29 years old who had mild COVID-19 (a few samples of this study predate the infection). Cell type and time point are not known.

This clonotype was seen at least ten times. The chain is built from TRBV20-1 and TRBJ2-1; TRBD1 matches at 7 bases. This CDR3 is built from 14 residues. CDR1 and CDR2 (germline): DFQATT, SNEGSKA (reference sequence). Losses at the gene ends were 5 bases for V and 2 bases for J; bases not matched to a gene: 6. The CDR3 DNA follows: TGCAGTGCTGGGACAGAGAGGACCTACAATGAGCAGTTCTTC. Translating it yields CSAGTERTYNEQFF.

This clonotype was detected ten times or more. The chain uses TRBV6-5 and TRBJ2-1, with 9 bases identical to TRBD2. Germline V lookup: CDR1 MNHEY, CDR2 SVGAGI. This CDR3 region has 15 residues. The V segment lost 0 bases and the J segment 6 bases; nucleotides outside the gene matches: 3. The CDR3 sequence is CASSYSRGGGNEQFF. The CDR3, as DNA: TGTGCCAGCAGTTACTCCCGCGGGGGGGGCAATGAGCAGTTCTTC.

This clonotype showed up many times. The genes are TRBV12-3 or TRBV12-4 and TRBJ1-2; no reliable D call. Trimming removed 1 base from V and 2 bases from J, with 2 bases in between. There are 12 residues in the CDR3. The CDR3 DNA is TGTGCCAGCAGTTTAGGGAACTATGGCTACACCTTC. Protein product: CASSLGNYGYTF.

This clonotype has at least ten counts. J is TRBJ1-6 and V is TRBV5-5, with D hard to call. Trimming took 1 base from V and 8 from J, leaving 10 bases between them. CDR1 SGHKS and CDR2 YYEKEE come from the germline V gene (reference sequence). The CDR3 sequence is 14 residues long. The CDR3 is CASSLRIPDSPLHF. CDR3 sequence (DNA): TGTGCCAGCAGCTTGAGGATCCCAGATTCACCCCTCCACTTT.

This clonotype has a handful of counts. The rearrangement joins TRBV5-1 to TRBJ1-4, with a tentative D call TRBD1 (6 bases). Germline CDR1 SGHRS, CDR2 YFSETQ. V was pared by 0 bases and J by 3 bases, with 9 bases between. CDR3 length equals 15 residues. CDR3 sequence reads: CASSLVGASNEKLFF. CDR3 DNA sequence: TGCGCCAGCAGCTTGGTGGGGGCGTCTAATGAAAAACTGTTTTTT.

This clonotype has a count of ten or more. V is TRBV5-1 and J is TRBJ2-1, with 10 nucleotides matching TRBD2. V lost 3 bases and J lost 1; bases outside the gene matches: 1. The CDR3 length is 15 residues. Per the germline V gene, CDR1 is SGHRS and CDR2 is YFSETQ. In DNA form, the CDR3 reads TGCGCCAGCAGCTCGACTAGCGGGTCCTACAATGAGCAGTTCTTC. Amino acid sequence: CASSSTSGSYNEQFF.

This clonotype has more than one count but fewer than ten. The V and J genes are TRBV9 and TRBJ1-3, with 7 bases matching TRBD1. The ends lost 6 bases at V and 3 bases at J; junction bases unmatched: 3. The CDR3 covers 13 residues. From germline, CDR1 is SGDLS and CDR2 YYNGEE. The CDR3 bases are TGTGCCAGCACCCCAGGGGGTGGAAACACCATATATTTT. Translated, it gives CASTPGGGNTIYF.

This clonotype has at least ten counts. The chain couples TRBV7-2 to TRBJ2-6, with a weak D call TRBD1 (5 bases). The germline CDR1 and CDR2 sequences are SGHTA and FQGNSA. There are 15 residues in the CDR3. The germline V and J ends were trimmed by 5 bases and 0 bases, with 8 bases remaining between them. CDR3 in DNA: TGTGCCAGCAGCCTAGGGGACTCTGGGGCCAACGTCCTGACTTTC. Translated: CASSLGDSGANVLTF.

This clonotype turned up a few times. CDR3 DNA sequence: TGTGCCAGCAGCTTATTTAGGCAGGGTCTATATGAGCAGTTCTTC. Protein product: CASSLFRQGLYEQFF. The chain has TRBV7-9 and TRBJ2-1, with D maybe TRBD1 (5 bases). The germline CDR1 and CDR2 sequences are SEHNR and FQNEAQ (reference sequence). With 2 bases removed from V and 8 bases from J, the gap between germline ends came to 16 bases. The CDR3 runs 15 residues.

The V and J genes are TRBV7-6 and TRBJ1-1; D might be TRBD1 (5 bases). CDR1 and CDR2 from the germline V gene are SGHVS and FNYEAQ. Trimming stripped 1 base from V and 5 bases from J, with 11 bases between. This CDR3 is built from 14 residues. CDR3 coding DNA: TGTGCCAGCAGCTTAGGGGGCAGACGGACTGAAGCTTTCTTT. Amino acid sequence: CASSLGGRRTEAFF.

This chain connects TRBV5-5 to TRBJ2-5; D gene ambiguous. The CDR3 is 15 amino acids. The germline CDR1 and CDR2 sequences are SGHKS and YYEKEE (reference sequence). V lost 2 bases and J lost 0, with 11 bases in between. The CDR3 coding sequence is TGTGCCAGCAGCTTCCCCGGCAGGTACCAAGAGACCCAGTACTTC. It encodes CASSFPGRYQETQYF.

This clonotype came up a few times. This sequence joins TRBV7-9 and TRBJ2-6; D uncertain. V lost 7 bases, J lost 0 bases, and 4 bases lay in between. Germline V gene sequence: CDR1 SEHNR, CDR2 FQNEAQ (reference sequence). The CDR3 consists of 13 residues. The CDR3, as DNA: TGTGCCAGCATTCTCTCTGGGGCCAACGTCCTGACTTTC. Translated: CASILSGANVLTF.

Details on this clonotype: A much larger clone lies one base from this, so it may be a read error. The chain joins TRBV3-1 to TRBJ2-2; no definite D call. Trimming took off 8 bases at V and 4 bases at J, with 11 bases between the two ends. The CDR3 is 13 amino acids. The V gene's germline CDR1 is LGHDT and CDR2 YNNKEL (reference sequence). The DNA for the CDR3 is TGTGCCAGCTGGTCTCGGACCACCGGGGAGCTGTTTTTT. As protein: CASWSRTTGELFF. Looking up the rest from reference TRBV3-1 and TRBJ2-2 gives the full variable domain: DTAVSQTPKYLVTQMGNDKSIKCEQNLGHDTMYWYKQDSKKFLKIMFSYNNKELIINETVPNRFSPKSPDKAHLNLHINSLELGDSAVYFCASWSRTTGELFFGEGSRLTVL.

The chain uses TRBV4-1 and TRBJ2-3; TRBD2 agrees at 8 bases. V shed 3 bases, J shed 8 bases, and the junction held 10 bases outside the gene matches. This CDR3 has 15 amino acids. The germline V gene encodes CDR1 MGHRA and CDR2 YSYEKL. The CDR3 loop is CASSHPHYREGTQYF. The CDR3 DNA sequence: TGCGCCAGCAGCCATCCTCACTACCGGGAGGGTACGCAGTATTTT.